The 14 T cell receptor beta chains given below trace back to one sample, sequenced in a study of neoadjuvant anti-PD-1 for oral cavity cancer. Measured with immunoSEQ multiplex PCR; TCRdb has only the in-frame clones, and not every one. The repertoire holds 5,500 to 7,500 clones, with roughly 54% as singletons. Time point noted: after neoadjuvant nivolumab, at surgical resection. The specimen was tumor tissue, collected after nivolumab (anti-PD-1) treatment. All receptors derive from a person aged 40 to 85 with oral cavity squamous cell carcinoma.

This chain joins TRBV7-9 and TRBJ2-1; a weak D match, TRBD2 (6 bases). The V gene lost 5 bases and the J gene lost 0 bases, with 20 bases spanning the gap. The length of the CDR3 is 18 residues. CDR1 is SEHNR, CDR2 FQNEAQ, per germline (reference sequence). The CDR3 loop is CASSLEGFTGDSYNEQFF. DNA for the CDR3: TGTGCCAGCAGCCTAGAGGGGTTCACGGGGGACTCCTACAATGAGCAGTTCTTC.

V usage is TRBV30 and J usage is TRBJ1-1; D is perhaps TRBD1 (5 bases). The length of the CDR3 is 12 residues. CDR1 and CDR2 (germline): GTSNPN, SVGIG (reference sequence). V was trimmed by 4 bases and J by 1 base, leaving 7 bases between them. DNA of the CDR3: TGTGCCTGGATCAGGGAGAACACTGAAGCTTTCTTT. The encoded protein is CAWIRENTEAFF.

Note on this clone: Other DNA sequences from this sample encode an identical CDR3 as well. The CDR3 is CASRLTPGGPAGPGGDTQYF. Written as DNA, the CDR3 is TGTGCCAGCAGGCTAACACCGGGGGGTCCAGCGGGGCCTGGGGGAGATACGCAGTATTTT. The chain joins TRBV28 to TRBJ2-3; 7 bases fit TRBD2. CDR3 size: 20 residues. J was trimmed by 5 bases and V by 6 bases; bases with no gene match: 26. The V gene's germline CDR1 is MDHEN and CDR2 SYDVKM.

The gene calls are TRBV7-6 and TRBJ2-7; 7 positions agree with TRBD2. V trimming: 3 bases; J trimming: 2 bases; junction bases outside the gene matches: 7. Germline V CDR1 and CDR2: SGHVS, FNYEAQ. CDR3 length equals 15 residues. As DNA, the CDR3 is TGTGCCAGCAGCTTCAGCGGGGCTAGCGCCTACGAGCAGTACTTC. It codes for CASSFSGASAYEQYF.

The chain links TRBV5-4 to TRBJ1-2; 8 positions agree with TRBD1. The CDR3 consists of 14 residues. The ends lost 4 bases at V and 2 bases at J; junction bases unmatched: 4. The germline V gene encodes CDR1 SGHNT and CDR2 YYREEE (reference sequence). CDR3 in amino acids: CASSPGQGNYGYTF. The CDR3 region has the DNA TGTGCCAGCAGCCCCGGACAGGGAAACTATGGCTACACCTTC.

The chain carries TRBV6-1 and TRBJ1-2, with TRBD1 as a possible D gene (5 bases). This CDR3 spans 13 amino acids. Germline CDR1 is MNHNS and CDR2 is SASEGT. Trimming stripped 2 bases from V and 8 bases from J, with 12 bases between. This CDR3 reads CASSETGLGGYTF. Written as DNA, the CDR3 is TGTGCCAGCAGTGAAACAGGCCTGGGAGGCTACACCTTC.

V usage is TRBV27 and J usage is TRBJ1-2, with 9 bases aligning to TRBD1. The CDR3 is 16 residues long. The germline V gene has CDR1 MNHEY and CDR2 SMNVEV (reference sequence). V lost 4 bases to trimming and J lost 6 bases; unmatched junction nucleotides: 12. The CDR3 coding sequence is TGTGCCAGCAGTTACCAGGGGACAGGGAAGCCTCATGGCTACACCTTC. Its protein is CASSYQGTGKPHGYTF.

This rearrangement joins TRBV5-8 to TRBJ2-3; D perhaps matches TRBD2 (6 bases). This CDR3 is built from 15 residues. CDR1 and CDR2 (germline): SGHTS, YDEGEE. V was shortened by 5 bases and J by 7 bases, with 20 bases between the two germline ends. The CDR3 region has the DNA TGTGCCAGCAGTCTACGTGTCCCGGGACTCTATACGCAGTATTTT. It translates to CASSLRVPGLYTQYF.

The genes are TRBV6-5 and TRBJ2-1; possibly TRBD1 for D (6 bases). The CDR3 consists of 15 residues. V was cut by 6 bases and J by 5 bases, with 17 bases left in between. Germline V gene sequence: CDR1 MNHEY, CDR2 SVGAGI. The CDR3: CASRLPQGANNEQFF. Written as DNA, the CDR3 is TGTGCCAGCAGGCTCCCACAGGGCGCCAACAATGAGCAGTTCTTC.

This sequence joins TRBV5-1 and TRBJ2-3; weak D call: TRBD2 (6 bases). The V and J ends lost 0 bases and 1 base respectively, with 12 bases between them. Germline V lookup: CDR1 SGHRS, CDR2 YFSETQ. This CDR3 is built from 16 residues. CDR3 loop: CASSLATRRGTDTQYF. CDR3 bases: TGCGCCAGCAGCTTGGCGACCCGGAGGGGCACAGATACGCAGTATTTT. The variable domain in full, completed from reference TRBV5-1 and TRBJ2-3, reads KAGVTQTPRYLIKTRGQQVTLSCSPISGHRSVSWYQQTPGQGLQFLFEYFSETQRNKGNFPGRFSGRQFSNSRSEMNVSTLELGDSALYLCASSLATRRGTDTQYFGPGTRLTVL.

The V call is TRBV29-1, the J call TRBJ1-5; 9 nucleotides match TRBD1. Germline CDR1 and CDR2: SQVTM and ANQGSEA. The CDR3 consists of 14 residues. The V segment lost 7 bases and the J segment 1 base; nucleotides outside the gene matches: 5. This CDR3 is CSASGTGSNQPQHF. The CDR3 DNA is TGCAGCGCCTCCGGGACAGGGAGCAATCAGCCCCAGCATTTT.

J is TRBJ2-1 and V is TRBV27; the D gene could be TRBD1 or TRBD2 (5 bases each). Looked up from germline, CDR1 is MNHEY and CDR2 is SMNVEV (reference sequence). V lost 6 bases and J 0 bases, leaving 18 bases between the germline ends. The CDR3 extends over 17 amino acids. CDR3 protein: CASSPRDAGVSYNEQFF. In DNA form, the CDR3 reads TGTGCCAGCAGCCCTCGGGACGCGGGTGTCTCCTACAATGAGCAGTTCTTC.

This chain uses TRBV9 with TRBJ1-1; no firm D call. The CDR3 spans 14 residues. Trimming removed 1 base at V and 6 bases at J, with 13 bases between. Germline-derived CDR1 and CDR2 are SGDLS and YYNGEE. The CDR3 is CASSVRGSGPEAFF. DNA of the CDR3: TGTGCCAGCAGCGTACGAGGGTCAGGCCCTGAAGCTTTCTTT. The full variable domain, in which reference TRBV9 and TRBJ1-1 provide the parts outside the CDR3, is DSGVTQTPKHLITATGQRVTLRCSPRSGDLSVYWYQQSLDQGLQFLIQYYNGEERAKGNILERFSAQQFPDLHSELNLSSLELGDSALYFCASSVRGSGPEAFFGQGTRLTVV.

The genes are TRBV15 and TRBJ2-6; D perhaps matches TRBD1 (6 bases). The CDR3 extends over 16 amino acids. V dropped 3 bases and J dropped 0 bases, with 9 bases sitting between them. The germline CDR1 and CDR2 sequences are LNHNV and YYDKDF (reference sequence). For the CDR3, the DNA is TGTGCCACCAGCAGTCAACAGGGCTCTGGGGCCAACGTCCTGACTTTC. This sequence encodes CATSSQQGSGANVLTF.